These T cell receptor beta chains were read from a single sample in a study of control samples from healthy donors and cancer patients. Produced via immunoSEQ multiplex PCR; TCRdb's table is partial and in-frame only. The sample holds roughly 170,000 clones, 88% seen once. The specimen sequenced was blood. Receptors originate from a woman between 25 and 40 years old in good health. Each CDR3 is given with its conserved first and last residue. A D gene is named only where the DNA matches it firmly. Where a row states a size, it is once, few, many or the class of an expanded clone; other rows omit it.

v_gene	j_gene	abundance	d_gene	CDR3nt	CDR3aa
TRBV5-4	TRBJ1-6	few	TRBD1	TGTGCCAGCAGCTTGGGGGACAGGGGAGGGTCACCCCTCCACTTT	CASSLGDRGGSPLHF
TRBV9	TRBJ2-5	.	.	TGTGCCAGCAGCGCAGGGGACTTTCAAGAGACCCAGTACTTC	CASSAGDFQETQYF
TRBV7-9	TRBJ2-1	few	.	TGTGCCAGCAGCGTTACTTCAAATGAGCAGTTCTTC	CASSVTSNEQFF
TRBV7-6	TRBJ2-3	.	.	TGTGCCAGCAGCTTAGCTTCTGCAGGAAGCACAGATACGCAGTATTTT	CASSLASAGSTDTQYF
TRBV14	TRBJ1-2	.	.	TGTGCCAGCAGCCAAGCAGGGCTTTGGCGGCGAAGGGCTGGCTACACCTTC	CASSQAGLWRRRAGYTF
TRBV29-1	TRBJ1-1	.	.	TGCAGCGTCGACTTCCCGGGACCCGAAGCTTTCTTT	CSVDFPGPEAFF
TRBV18	TRBJ2-3	.	TRBD1	TGTGCCAGCTCACGACGAACCGGGACAGGGGACGGTAGCGGAGATACGCAGTATTTT	CASSRRTGTGDGSGDTQYF
TRBV5-6	TRBJ2-2	.	TRBD1	TGTGCCAGCAGCCGCCGGGACAGGGGGCATGTCGGGGAGCTGTTTTTT	CASSRRDRGHVGELFF
TRBV30	TRBJ1-4	.	.	TGTGCCTGGAGTGTAACGGGTTTAGGTGAAAAACTGTTTTTT	CAWSVTGLGEKLFF
TRBV11-2	TRBJ1-1	.	.	TGTGCCAGCAGCTTTGTAGAACGCACTGAAGCTTTCTTT	CASSFVERTEAFF
TRBV5-5	TRBJ1-5	few	.	TGTGCCAGCAGCCGCGAGAGGGATCAGCCCCAGCATTTT	CASSRERDQPQHF
TRBV6-5	TRBJ2-5	once	TRBD1	TGTGCCAGCAGTTACCACACGGGACAGGGGCAAGAGACCCAGTACTTC	CASSYHTGQGQETQYF
TRBV9	TRBJ2-5	.	.	TGTGCCAGCAGCGTAGGGTACGGAGAGACCCAGTACTTC	CASSVGYGETQYF
TRBV10-2	TRBJ1-3	.	TRBD1	TGCGCCAGCAGTGGAGGTAGGACAGGAGACACCTACGGAAACACCATATATTTT	CASSGGRTGDTYGNTIYF
TRBV14	TRBJ2-1	.	.	TGTGCCAGCAGCCTGATTGGTCTCTACAATGAGCAGTTCTTC	CASSLIGLYNEQFF
TRBV2	TRBJ1-1	.	.	TGTGCCAGCAGCCAAGACCGACCTGAAGCTTTCTTT	CASSQDRPEAFF
TRBV27	TRBJ1-5	.	.	TGTGCCAGCAGTTTGGAGTCGGTGGCAGGGCGGGTTGGGCAGCCCCAGCATTTT	CASSLESVAGRVGQPQHF
TRBV29-1	TRBJ1-5	.	.	TGCAGCGTCTCAGACACCCTCAATCAGCCCCAGCATTTT	CSVSDTLNQPQHF
TRBV5-4	TRBJ2-5	.	.	TGTGCCAGCAGCTGGGGGGTCCGGGCCCAAGAGACCCAGTACTTC	CASSWGVRAQETQYF
TRBV28	TRBJ2-7	.	TRBD1	TGTGCCAGCAGCCGGACAGGGGCCCACGAGCAGTACTTC	CASSRTGAHEQYF
TRBV5-1	TRBJ1-1	.	.	TGCGCCAGCAGCTTGATGGGAAAAACTGAAGCTTTCTTT	CASSLMGKTEAFF